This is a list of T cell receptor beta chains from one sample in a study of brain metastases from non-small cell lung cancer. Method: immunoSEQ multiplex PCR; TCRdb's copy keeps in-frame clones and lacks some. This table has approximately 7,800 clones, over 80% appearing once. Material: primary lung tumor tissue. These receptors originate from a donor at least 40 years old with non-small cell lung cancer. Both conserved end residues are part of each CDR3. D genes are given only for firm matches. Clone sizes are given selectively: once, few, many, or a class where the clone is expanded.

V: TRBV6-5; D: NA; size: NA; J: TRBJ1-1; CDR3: CASNGFGTEAFF; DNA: TGTGCCAGCAACGGGTTTGGCACTGAAGCTTTCTTT
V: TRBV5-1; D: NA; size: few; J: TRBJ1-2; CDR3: CASSVLTENLNYGYTF; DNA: TGCGCCAGCAGCGTTTTAACAGAGAACTTAAACTATGGCTACACCTTC
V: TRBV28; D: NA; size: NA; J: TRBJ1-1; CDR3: CASSFDRGRSWNTEAFF; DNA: TGTGCCAGCAGTTTTGATAGGGGGAGATCTTGGAACACTGAAGCTTTCTTT
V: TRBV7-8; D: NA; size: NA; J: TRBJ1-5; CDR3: CASSSRTPEGNQPQHF; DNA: TGTGCCAGCAGCTCTAGGACACCGGAGGGCAATCAGCCCCAGCATTTT
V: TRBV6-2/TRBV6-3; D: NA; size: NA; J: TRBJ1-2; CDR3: CASSFSGYTF; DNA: TGTGCCAGCAGTTTCAGTGGCTACACCTTC
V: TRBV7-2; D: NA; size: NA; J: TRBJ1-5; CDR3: CASSLVGHGNQPQHF; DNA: TGTGCCAGCAGCTTAGTGGGCCACGGTAATCAGCCCCAGCATTTT
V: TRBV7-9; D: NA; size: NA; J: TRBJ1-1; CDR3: CASSNYPTEAFF; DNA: TGTGCCAGCAGCAATTACCCCACTGAAGCTTTCTTT
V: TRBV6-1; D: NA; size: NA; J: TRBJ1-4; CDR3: CASSDPPGGGGEKLFF; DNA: TGTGCCAGCAGTGATCCCCCCGGTGGGGGGGGCGAAAAACTGTTTTTT
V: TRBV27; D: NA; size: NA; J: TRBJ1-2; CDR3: CASSNGRDTGFGYTF; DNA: TGTGCCAGCAGTAACGGCCGGGACACAGGTTTTGGCTACACCTTC
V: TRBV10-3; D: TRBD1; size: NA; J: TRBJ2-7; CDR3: CTISGRRDSPYEQYF; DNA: TGTACCATCAGTGGCCGCCGGGACAGCCCCTACGAGCAGTACTTC
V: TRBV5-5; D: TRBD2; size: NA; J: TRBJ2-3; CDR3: CASSPTHFGRGITDTQYF; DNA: TGTGCCAGCAGCCCGACCCACTTTGGGCGGGGGATCACAGATACGCAGTATTTT